Following are 21 T cell receptor beta chains from one sample sequenced in a study of T cells in Graves' hyperthyroidism and ophthalmopathy. Researchers took RNA transcripts and amplified the TCR beta CDR3 regions from them. Researchers ran a first-round RT-PCR on the TCR CDR3 using the HTBI primer set. One entry per CDR3 protein results from TCRdb running MiXCR on the multiplex PCR reads. The table records some 270,000 distinct CDR3 sequences, around 25% of them present only once. Sequencing input: blood. The source is a woman aged 40 to 50 with Graves' ophthalmopathy.

The table lists this clonotype with many counts. V is TRBV12-3 or TRBV12-4 and J is TRBJ2-2, with 7 bases that match TRBD2. The CDR3 runs to 17 residues. V trimming: 6 bases; J trimming: 7 bases; junction bases outside the gene matches: 17. The CDR3 sequence is CASSPFWRREGSGELFF. For the CDR3, the DNA is TGTGCCAGCAGCCCTTTCTGGCGGAGGGAGGGGAGCGGGGAGCTGTTTTTT.

The chain joins TRBV29-1 to TRBJ2-7; TRBD2 matches 11 bases. The CDR3 loop spans 12 amino acids. Losses at the gene ends were 4 bases for V and 4 bases for J; bases not matched to a gene: 0. Germline CDR1 is SQVTM and CDR2 is ANQGSEA. For the CDR3, the DNA is TGCAGCGTTGTAGCGGGAGGGTACGAGCAGTACTTC. It yields the protein CSVVAGGYEQYF.

This chain connects TRBV12-3 or TRBV12-4 to TRBJ2-7; the match to TRBD1 covers 8 bases. The CDR3 runs to 11 residues. Trimming removed 5 bases from V and 10 bases from J; junction bases left unmatched: 4. The CDR3 is CASSPGQGQYF. CDR3 bases: TGTGCCAGCAGTCCCGGACAGGGTCAGTACTTC.

This clonotype was observed many times. The chain links TRBV15 to TRBJ2-7, with a weak D call TRBD1 (6 bases). Trimming shortened V by 2 bases and J by 4 bases, and 15 bases separated the two germline ends. The V gene's germline CDR1 is LNHNV and CDR2 YYDKDF (reference sequence). The CDR3 has 15 residues. The CDR3 bases are TGTGCCACCAGCAGAAGTTTGGGACAAGGATACGAGCAGTACTTC. Its protein product is CATSRSLGQGYEQYF. The complete variable domain, with remaining parts taken from reference TRBV15 and TRBJ2-7, reads DAMVIQNPRYQVTQFGKPVTLSCSQTLNHNVMYWYQQKSSQAPKLLFHYYDKDFNNEADTPDNFQSRRPNTSFCFLDIRSPGLGDTAMYLCATSRSLGQGYEQYFGPGTRLTVT.

CDR3 region: CASSEVGGRPRSNQPQHF. CDR3 bases: TGTGCCAGCAGTGAAGTTGGGGGGCGCCCCCGAAGCAATCAGCCCCAGCATTTT. The chain employs TRBV6-1 and TRBJ1-5; D might be TRBD1 (6 bases). This CDR3 region has 18 residues. The V gene's germline CDR1 is MNHNS and CDR2 SASEGT. The germline V and J ends were trimmed by 1 base and 1 base, with 17 bases remaining between them.

The chain couples TRBV15 to TRBJ1-3; D is ambiguous. V was clipped by 1 base and J by 2 bases, with 6 bases between them. The germline gives CDR1 LNHNV, CDR2 YYDKDF (reference sequence). The CDR3 extends over 14 amino acids. This CDR3 reads CATSRAVTGNTIYF. The CDR3, as DNA: TGTGCCACCAGCAGAGCGGTGACTGGAAACACCATATATTTT.

This clonotype was found many times. This chain connects TRBV20-1 to TRBJ2-7; 7 bases map to TRBD1. The V segment lost 8 bases and the J segment 2 bases; nucleotides outside the gene matches: 6. This CDR3 has 12 residues. Per the germline V gene, CDR1 is DFQATT and CDR2 is SNEGSKA (reference sequence). The CDR3 DNA follows: TGCAGTCTACTAGGGGGCCCCTACGAGCAGTACTTC. Its translation: CSLLGGPYEQYF.

The chain uses TRBV20-1 and TRBJ2-2; D may be TRBD2 (5 bases). Germline V lookup: CDR1 DFQATT, CDR2 SNEGSKA (reference sequence). CDR3 length: 13 amino acids. Trimming removed 0 bases from V and 9 bases from J, with 11 bases in between. The CDR3 coding sequence is TGCAGTGCTAGAGACTCCCCCGGGAGGGAGCTGTTTTTT. The encoded protein is CSARDSPGRELFF.

This clonotype has more than one count but fewer than ten. V usage is TRBV5-1 and J usage is TRBJ2-2; 10 bases match TRBD2. The CDR3 sequence is 16 residues long. Germline lookup yields CDR1 SGHRS and CDR2 YFSETQ. The V gene end was trimmed by 4 bases and the J gene end by 8 bases; junction bases not matched to a gene: 11. The CDR3 DNA reads as TGCGCCAGCAGCCGGCTAGCGGGAGAATTTGGTGGGGAGCTGTTTTTT. Translating gives CASSRLAGEFGGELFF.

This rearrangement joins TRBV27 to TRBJ1-1; unclear D gene. Per the germline V gene, CDR1 is MNHEY and CDR2 is SMNVEV (reference sequence). The CDR3 loop spans 12 amino acids. Between the trimmed V and J ends, which lost 11 bases and 1 base, there was a span of 11 bases. The CDR3: CAGDCRNTEAFF. CDR3 in DNA: TGTGCCGGGGATTGCAGGAACACTGAAGCTTTCTTT.

The chain is built from TRBV6-1 and TRBJ2-5; tentatively, D is TRBD2 (6 bases). This CDR3 region has 15 residues. Deletions cut 5 bases from V and 3 bases from J, with 16 bases between. Germline-derived CDR1 and CDR2 are MNHNS and SASEGT. CDR3 coding DNA: TGTGCCAGCAGTCCCGATGGACTACGTGAAGAGACCCAGTACTTC. This translates into CASSPDGLREETQYF.

The V call is TRBV19, the J call TRBJ2-7; 13 bases align to TRBD2. From germline, CDR1 is LNHDA and CDR2 SQIVND (reference sequence). After removal of 5 bases from V and 7 bases from J, the junction contained 5 bases not matched to a gene. The length of the CDR3 is 14 residues. CDR3 region: CASSPWTSGSEQYF. CDR3 DNA: TGTGCCAGTAGTCCTTGGACTAGCGGGAGTGAGCAGTACTTC. The variable domain in full, with the rest retrieved from reference TRBV19 and TRBJ2-7, is DGGITQSPKYLFRKEGQNVTLSCEQNLNHDAMYWYRQDPGQGLRLIYYSQIVNDFQKGDIAEGYSVSREKKESFPLTVTSAQKNPTAFYLCASSPWTSGSEQYFGPGTRLTVT.

J is TRBJ2-2 and V is TRBV15; a weak D match, TRBD1 (5 bases). This CDR3 is built from 15 residues. Between the trimmed V and J ends, which lost 0 bases and 6 bases, there was a span of 11 bases. Germline CDR1 reads LNHNV; CDR2 reads YYDKDF (reference sequence). The CDR3 protein is CATSREVGLAGELFF. In DNA form, the CDR3 reads TGTGCCACCAGCAGAGAGGTGGGGCTAGCCGGGGAGCTGTTTTTT. The complete variable domain, with remaining parts taken from reference TRBV15 and TRBJ2-2, reads DAMVIQNPRYQVTQFGKPVTLSCSQTLNHNVMYWYQQKSSQAPKLLFHYYDKDFNNEADTPDNFQSRRPNTSFCFLDIRSPGLGDTAMYLCATSREVGLAGELFFGEGSRLTVL.

In its sample, this clonotype was seen many times. The rearrangement uses TRBV24-1 and TRBJ1-1; D is ambiguous. Germline loops: CDR1 KGHDR, CDR2 SFDVKD. V lost 4 bases and J lost 2, with 16 bases in between. The CDR3 contains 16 residues. The CDR3 loop is CATSEMNWVDNTEAFF. CDR3 bases: TGTGCCACCAGTGAAATGAATTGGGTGGACAACACTGAAGCTTTCTTT.

In this sample, this clonotype turned up once. This sequence joins TRBV28 and TRBJ1-2; unclear D gene. Per the germline V gene, CDR1 is MDHEN and CDR2 is SYDVKM. The CDR3 runs to 12 residues. V was clipped by 6 bases and J by 4 bases, with 9 bases between them. The DNA for the CDR3 is TGTGCCAGCAGGGATCTAGTCTATGGCTACACCTTC. The encoded protein is CASRDLVYGYTF.

This clonotype was counted many times. This chain joins TRBV6-5 and TRBJ2-5, with 10 positions matching TRBD1. V lost 8 bases and J lost 7; bases outside the gene matches: 7. Germline CDR1 reads MNHEY; CDR2 reads SVGAGI. The CDR3 has 13 amino acids. This CDR3 is CASADRGYGTQYF. For the CDR3, the DNA is TGTGCCAGCGCGGACAGGGGGTATGGGACCCAGTACTTC.

The table lists this clonotype with many counts. The rearrangement links TRBV3-1 to TRBJ2-5, with 7 nucleotides matching TRBD2. The J segment lost 3 bases and the V segment lost 6 bases, leaving 7 bases of the junction unmatched. CDR1 and CDR2 from the germline V gene are LGHDT and YNNKEL (reference sequence). The CDR3 loop spans 14 amino acids. This CDR3 reads CASRSFGREETQYF. The CDR3 bases are TGTGCCAGCAGATCCTTTGGGAGGGAAGAGACCCAGTACTTC.

The V call is TRBV12-3 or TRBV12-4, the J call TRBJ1-6, with 7 bases identical to TRBD1. The CDR3 totals 16 residues. V was pared by 5 bases and J by 14 bases, with 18 bases of the junction left unmatched. CDR3 sequence reads: CASSPRQGHRKLSLHF. CDR3 DNA sequence: TGTGCCAGCAGTCCGAGACAGGGACACAGAAAATTATCCCTCCACTTT.

A remark on this clonotype: The junction shows a germline mismatch at one end, possibly a read error. CDR3 nucleotide sequence: TGTGCTAGCAGGCCCGGGGGGTACCAAGAGACGCAGTACTTC. Translation: CASRPGGYQETQYF. V usage is TRBV7-7 and J usage is TRBJ2-5; 7 nucleotides line up with TRBD2. The CDR3 spans 14 residues. Germline V gene data show CDR1 as SSHAT and CDR2 as FNYEAQ (reference sequence).

This clonotype was observed many times. The chain uses TRBV20-1 and TRBJ2-7; 10 nucleotides align to TRBD1. From germline, CDR1 is DFQATT and CDR2 SNEGSKA (reference sequence). The V and J ends lost 3 bases and 4 bases, in that order; junction bases with no gene match: 9. This CDR3 has 15 residues. In DNA, the CDR3 is TGCAGTGCTAGCCCCCGGGACAGGGGCATGTACGAGCAGTACTTC. It is translated as CSASPRDRGMYEQYF.

This clonotype appeared many times. CDR3 amino acids: CASTGVNEQYF. The DNA for the CDR3 is TGTGCCAGCACCGGGGTAAACGAGCAGTACTTC. V and J are TRBV6-7 and TRBJ2-7; a possible D gene is TRBD2 (5 bases). TRBV6-7 is given ORF status, its function remaining uncertain. V gave up 7 bases and J gave up 5 bases, with 9 bases separating them. The CDR3 loop spans 11 amino acids.